This T cell receptor (beta chain) appears in the sequencing data of a study of blood T cell repertoires in COVID-19. The overall study: Acute and convalescent COVID-19 samples came from the United States, Italy and Spain. T cells, B-cell-depleted T cells, or PBMCs supplied cDNA or gDNA.

In the study's own analysis: The authors estimated nucleated cell counts from reference gene primer amplification. The method was immunoSEQ multiplex PCR; TCRdb's version includes in-frame clones alone and lacks a portion of them. V and J calls and clone size are copied from that table; D and trimming were computed from the DNA. The sample has roughly 81,000 clones, 70% to 90% seen once. With 6 bases clipped from V and 7 bases from J, the junction kept 12 bases outside the gene matches. Germline CDR1 is MDHEN and CDR2 is SYDVKM. The CDR3 runs to 16 residues. This chain links TRBV28 with TRBJ1-4; the match to TRBD1 covers 9 bases. This TCR was sampled from a man aged 25 to 45 with acute or convalescent COVID-19. Sample: peripheral blood. The CDR3 DNA sequence: TGTGCCAGCAGGGACCCCCCCGGGACAGGGTCTGAAAAACTGTTTTTT. It is translated as CASRDPPGTGSEKLFF.